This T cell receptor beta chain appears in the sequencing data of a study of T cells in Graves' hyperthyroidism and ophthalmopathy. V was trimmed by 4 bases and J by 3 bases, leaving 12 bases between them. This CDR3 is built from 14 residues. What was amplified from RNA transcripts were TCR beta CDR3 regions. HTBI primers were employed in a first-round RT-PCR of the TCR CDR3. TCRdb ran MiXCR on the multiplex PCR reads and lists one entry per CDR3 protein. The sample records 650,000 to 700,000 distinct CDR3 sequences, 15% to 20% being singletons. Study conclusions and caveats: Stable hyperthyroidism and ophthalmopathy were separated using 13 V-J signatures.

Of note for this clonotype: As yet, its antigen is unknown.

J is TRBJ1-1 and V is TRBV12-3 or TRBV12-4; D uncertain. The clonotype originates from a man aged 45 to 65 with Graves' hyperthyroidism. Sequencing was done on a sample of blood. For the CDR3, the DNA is TGTGCCAGCAGTTCTGAAGGGAAGTACACTGAAGCTTTCTTT. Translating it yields CASSSEGKYTEAFF.